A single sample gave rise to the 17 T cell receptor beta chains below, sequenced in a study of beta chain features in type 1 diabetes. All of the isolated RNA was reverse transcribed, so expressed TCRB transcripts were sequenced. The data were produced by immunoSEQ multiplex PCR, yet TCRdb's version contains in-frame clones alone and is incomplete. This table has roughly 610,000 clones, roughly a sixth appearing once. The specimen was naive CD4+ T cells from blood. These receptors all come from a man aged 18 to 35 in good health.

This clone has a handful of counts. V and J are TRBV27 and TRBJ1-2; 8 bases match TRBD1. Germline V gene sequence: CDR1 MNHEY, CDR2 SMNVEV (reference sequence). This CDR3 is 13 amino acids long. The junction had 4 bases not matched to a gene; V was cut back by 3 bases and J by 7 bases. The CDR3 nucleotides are TGTGCCAGCAGTTTTCGGGACAGGTCTGGCTACACCTTC. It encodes CASSFRDRSGYTF.

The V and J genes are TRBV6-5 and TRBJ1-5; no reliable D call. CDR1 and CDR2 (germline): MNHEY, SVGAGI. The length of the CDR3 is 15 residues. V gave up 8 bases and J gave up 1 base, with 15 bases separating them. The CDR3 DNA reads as TGTGCCAGCGGATCGGGTTTTGGGAGCAATCAGCCCCAGCATTTT. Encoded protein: CASGSGFGSNQPQHF.

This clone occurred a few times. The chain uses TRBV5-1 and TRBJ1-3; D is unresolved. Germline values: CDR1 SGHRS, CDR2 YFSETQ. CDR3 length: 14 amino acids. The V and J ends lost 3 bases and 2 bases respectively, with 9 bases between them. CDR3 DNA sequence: TGCGCCAGCAGCTCAACAAACACTGGAAACACCATATATTTT. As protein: CASSSTNTGNTIYF. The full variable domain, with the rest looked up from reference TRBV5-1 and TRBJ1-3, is KAGVTQTPRYLIKTRGQQVTLSCSPISGHRSVSWYQQTPGQGLQFLFEYFSETQRNKGNFPGRFSGRQFSNSRSEMNVSTLELGDSALYLCASSSTNTGNTIYFGEGSWLTVV.

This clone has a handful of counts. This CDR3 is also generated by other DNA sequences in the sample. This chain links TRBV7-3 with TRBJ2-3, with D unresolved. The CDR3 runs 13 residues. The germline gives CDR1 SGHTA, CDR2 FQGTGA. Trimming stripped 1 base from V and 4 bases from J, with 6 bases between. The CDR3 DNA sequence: TGTGCCAGCAGCTTAAGAGGCGCAGATACGCAGTATTTT. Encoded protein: CASSLRGADTQYF.

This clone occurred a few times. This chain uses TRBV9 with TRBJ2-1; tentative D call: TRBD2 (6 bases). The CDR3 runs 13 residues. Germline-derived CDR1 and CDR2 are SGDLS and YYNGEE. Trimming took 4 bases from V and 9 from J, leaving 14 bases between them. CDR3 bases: TGTGCCAGCAGCTTAGCGGCGTGGGGTGAGCAGTTCTTC. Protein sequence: CASSLAAWGEQFF.

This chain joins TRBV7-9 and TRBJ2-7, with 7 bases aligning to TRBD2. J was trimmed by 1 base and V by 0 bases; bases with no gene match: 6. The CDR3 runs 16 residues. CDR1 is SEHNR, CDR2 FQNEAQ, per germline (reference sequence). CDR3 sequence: CASSLAPGEGSYEQYF. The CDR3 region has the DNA TGTGCCAGCAGCTTAGCGCCCGGGGAGGGGTCCTACGAGCAGTACTTC.

CDR3 protein: CAIRSSPFGAPESEQFF. CDR3 DNA: TGTGCCATCAGATCTTCTCCCTTCGGGGCTCCCGAGAGTGAGCAGTTCTTC. V and J are TRBV10-3 and TRBJ2-1; D assignment may be TRBD1 or TRBD2 (5 bases each). V lost 6 bases to trimming and J lost 9 bases, with 27 bases between them. The CDR3 contains 17 residues. CDR1 is ENHRY, CDR2 SYGVKD, per germline.

The CDR3 region has the DNA TGTGCCAGCAGGTCCAGTTCCCGCACTGAAGCTTTCTTT. Translated: CASRSSSRTEAFF. The gene calls are TRBV7-9 and TRBJ1-1; D gene ambiguous. Germline values: CDR1 SEHNR, CDR2 FQNEAQ (reference sequence). Trimming removed 6 bases from V and 4 bases from J, with 12 bases in between. The CDR3 runs to 13 residues.

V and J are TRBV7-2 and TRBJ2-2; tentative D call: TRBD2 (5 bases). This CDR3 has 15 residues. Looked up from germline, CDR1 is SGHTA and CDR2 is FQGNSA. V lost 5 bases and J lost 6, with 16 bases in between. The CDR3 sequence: CASSLGRTLAGELFF. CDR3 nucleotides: TGTGCCAGCAGCCTCGGACGGACTCTAGCCGGGGAGCTGTTTTTT.

The CDR3 reads CASSLGGGIELEQYF. The DNA for the CDR3 is TGCGCCAGCAGCCTGGGGGGCGGAATAGAGCTCGAGCAGTACTTC. The chain joins TRBV5-1 to TRBJ2-7, with D perhaps given as TRBD1 or TRBD2 (6 bases each). This CDR3 contains 15 residues. The V end lost 4 bases, the J end lost 6 bases, and 20 bases lay between the germline ends. Germline loops: CDR1 SGHRS, CDR2 YFSETQ. Looking up the rest from reference TRBV5-1 and TRBJ2-7 gives the full variable domain: KAGVTQTPRYLIKTRGQQVTLSCSPISGHRSVSWYQQTPGQGLQFLFEYFSETQRNKGNFPGRFSGRQFSNSRSEMNVSTLELGDSALYLCASSLGGGIELEQYFGPGTRLTVT.

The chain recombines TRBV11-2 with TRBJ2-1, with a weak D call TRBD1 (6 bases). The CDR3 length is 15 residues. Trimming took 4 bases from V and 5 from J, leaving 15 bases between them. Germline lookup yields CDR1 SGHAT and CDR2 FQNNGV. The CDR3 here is CASSSRQTGNNEQFF. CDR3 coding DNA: TGTGCCAGCAGCTCCCGCCAGACAGGCAACAATGAGCAGTTCTTC.

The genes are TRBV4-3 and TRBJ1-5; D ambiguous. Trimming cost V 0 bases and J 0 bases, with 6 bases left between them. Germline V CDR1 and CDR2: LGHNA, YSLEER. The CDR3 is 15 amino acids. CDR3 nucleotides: TGCGCCAGCAGCCAAGAGGGAAATAGCAATCAGCCCCAGCATTTT. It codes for CASSQEGNSNQPQHF.

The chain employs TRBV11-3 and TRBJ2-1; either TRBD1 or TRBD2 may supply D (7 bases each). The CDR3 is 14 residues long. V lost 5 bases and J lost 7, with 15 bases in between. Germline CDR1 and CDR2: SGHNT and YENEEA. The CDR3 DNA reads TGTGCCAGCAGCACGAGACAGGGAGGGAATGAGCAGTTCTTC. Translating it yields CASSTRQGGNEQFF.

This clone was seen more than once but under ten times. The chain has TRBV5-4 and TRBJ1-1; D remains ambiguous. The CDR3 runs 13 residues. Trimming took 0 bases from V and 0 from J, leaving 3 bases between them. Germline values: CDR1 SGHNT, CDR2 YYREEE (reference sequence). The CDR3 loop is CASSLGLNTEAFF. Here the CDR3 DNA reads TGTGCCAGCAGCTTGGGACTGAACACTGAAGCTTTCTTT.

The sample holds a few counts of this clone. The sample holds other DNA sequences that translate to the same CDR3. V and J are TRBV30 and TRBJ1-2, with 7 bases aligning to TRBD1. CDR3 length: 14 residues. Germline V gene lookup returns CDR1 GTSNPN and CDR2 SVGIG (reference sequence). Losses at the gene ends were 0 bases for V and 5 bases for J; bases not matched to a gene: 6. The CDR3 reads CAWSVGQGVYGYTF. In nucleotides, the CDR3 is TGTGCCTGGAGTGTAGGTCAGGGGGTGTATGGCTACACCTTC.

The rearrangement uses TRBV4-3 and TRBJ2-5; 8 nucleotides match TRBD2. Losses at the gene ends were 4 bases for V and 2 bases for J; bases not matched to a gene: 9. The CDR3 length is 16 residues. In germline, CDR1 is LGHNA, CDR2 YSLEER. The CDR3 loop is CASSRSGSSVQETQYF. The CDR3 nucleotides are TGCGCCAGCAGCCGCAGCGGGAGCAGTGTGCAAGAGACCCAGTACTTC.

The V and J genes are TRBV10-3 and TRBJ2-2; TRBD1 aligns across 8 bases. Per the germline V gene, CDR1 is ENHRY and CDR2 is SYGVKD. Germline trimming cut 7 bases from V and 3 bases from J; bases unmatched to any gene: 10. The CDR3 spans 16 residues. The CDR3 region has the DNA TGTGCCATCACCTCGCAGGGGGCGTTTGACACCGGGGAGCTGTTTTTT. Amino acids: CAITSQGAFDTGELFF.